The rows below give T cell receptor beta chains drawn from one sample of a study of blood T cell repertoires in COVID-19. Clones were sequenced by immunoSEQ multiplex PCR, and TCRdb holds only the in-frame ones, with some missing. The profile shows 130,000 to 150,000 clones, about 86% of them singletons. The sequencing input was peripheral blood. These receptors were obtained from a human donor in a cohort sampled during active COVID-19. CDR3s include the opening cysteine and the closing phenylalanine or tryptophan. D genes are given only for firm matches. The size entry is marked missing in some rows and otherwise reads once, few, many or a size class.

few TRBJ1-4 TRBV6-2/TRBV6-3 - TGTGCCAGCAGTTACGTAAATGAAAAACTGTTTTTT CASSYVNEKLFF
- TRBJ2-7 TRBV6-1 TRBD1 TGTGCCAGCAGTGAACCAGGGACAGGGAGCTACGAGCAGTACTTC CASSEPGTGSYEQYF
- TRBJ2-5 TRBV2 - TGTGCCAGCAAGTTACTAGTCGGAGAGACCCAGTACTTC CASKLLVGETQYF
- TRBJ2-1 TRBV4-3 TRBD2 TGCGCCAGCAGCCAAGATAGAAGGACTAGCTCCTACAATGAGCAGTTCTTC CASSQDRRTSSYNEQFF
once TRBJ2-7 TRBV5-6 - TGTGCCAGCAGCTTGAGGCAAGCGCTAATATCCTACGAGCAGTACTTC CASSLRQALISYEQYF
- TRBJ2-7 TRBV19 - TGTGCCAGTAGTAATCAGGCCTCCTACGAGCAGTACTTC CASSNQASYEQYF
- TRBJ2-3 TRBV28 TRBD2 TGTGCCAGCAGTCCCCGGGGGGTGGTGACAGATACGCAGTATTTT CASSPRGVVTDTQYF
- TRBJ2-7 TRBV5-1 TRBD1 TGCGCCAGCAGCTTATCCGGGACAGCTTCCTACGAGCAGTACTTC CASSLSGTASYEQYF
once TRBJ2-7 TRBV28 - TGTGCCAGCAGTGCCCCCGGCTTAGGGGACGAGCAGTACTTC CASSAPGLGDEQYF
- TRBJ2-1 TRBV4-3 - TGCGCCAGCAGCCACCTCGGAGAGTATGAGCAGTTCTTC CASSHLGEYEQFF
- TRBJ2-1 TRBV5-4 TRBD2 TGTGCCAGCAGCGGCGCGAGCCTAGCGGGAGCTAATGAGCAGTTCTTC CASSGASLAGANEQFF
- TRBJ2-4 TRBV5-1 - TGCGCCAGCAGCTTAGCCGCTAGCGCGGCCAAAAACATTCAGTACTTC CASSLAASAAKNIQYF
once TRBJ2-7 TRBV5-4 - TGTGCCGTACCGGGTCAGGGTTCCTACGAGCAGTACTTC CAVPGQGSYEQYF
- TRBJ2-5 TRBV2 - TGTGCCAGCAGTGTCCAGGGTATCAAAGAGACCCAGTACTTC CASSVQGIKETQYF
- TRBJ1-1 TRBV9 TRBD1 TGTGCCAGCAGCATCCGGGACAGTGAAGCTTTCTTT CASSIRDSEAFF
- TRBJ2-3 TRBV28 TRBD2 TGTGCCAGCAGTTTGAGGACTAGCGGGGAAAGCACAGATACGCAGTATTTT CASSLRTSGESTDTQYF
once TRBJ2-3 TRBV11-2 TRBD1 TGTGCCAGCAGCCGCCGGACAGGGATCACAGATACGCAGTATTTT CASSRRTGITDTQYF
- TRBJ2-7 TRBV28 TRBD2 TGTGCCAGCAGTCCCTCTCGGACTAGCGGCTCCTACGAGCAGTACTTC CASSPSRTSGSYEQYF
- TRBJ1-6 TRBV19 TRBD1 TGTGCCAGTAACTTACCGGGACAGGGAAATTCACCCCTCCACTTT CASNLPGQGNSPLHF
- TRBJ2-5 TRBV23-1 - TGCGCCAGCAGGCGAGAACTAGTCGGGGGTAGGGAGACCCAGTACTTC CASRRELVGGRETQYF
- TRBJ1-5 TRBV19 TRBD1 TGTGCCAGCCGTGAAACGGGACAGGGGGCCGATCAGCCCCAGCATTTT CASRETGQGADQPQHF
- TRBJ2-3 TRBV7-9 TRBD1 TGTGCCAGCAGCCGCAGACAGGGGACGGCAGATACGCAGTATTTT CASSRRQGTADTQYF
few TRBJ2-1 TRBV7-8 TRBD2 TGTGCCAGCAGCTTTGCTAGCGGGTCCTACAATGAGCAGTTCTTC CASSFASGSYNEQFF
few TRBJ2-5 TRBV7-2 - TGTGCCAGCAGCTTACCGAGAGGGCAAGAGACCCAGTACTTC CASSLPRGQETQYF
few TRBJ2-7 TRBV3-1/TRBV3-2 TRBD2 TGTGCCAGCAGCCAAATTCCTTCTAGCGGGAGAGGAGGATACGAGCAGTACTTC CASSQIPSSGRGGYEQYF
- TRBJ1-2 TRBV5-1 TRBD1 TGCGCCAGCAAATTAAGGACAGGTGCTATAAACTATGGCTACACCTTC CASKLRTGAINYGYTF
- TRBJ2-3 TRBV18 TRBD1 TGTGCCAGCTCACCGCGGACAGGCCCAGATACGCAGTATTTT CASSPRTGPDTQYF
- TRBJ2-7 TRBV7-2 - TGTGCCAGCAGGCCCGGTGGGGATATTCAGGGCCGGGAGCAGTACTTC CASRPGGDIQGREQYF
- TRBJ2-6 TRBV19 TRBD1 TGTGCCAGTAGTATGGGACAGGGGGTGTCTGGGGCCAACGTCCTGACTTTC CASSMGQGVSGANVLTF
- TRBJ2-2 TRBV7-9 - TGTGCCAGCAGCTTGGGGACAATATACACCGGGGAGCTGTTTTTT CASSLGTIYTGELFF
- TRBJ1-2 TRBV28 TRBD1 TGTGCCAGCAGTGAGACTCAGGGGGCGGTTTATGGCTACACCTTC CASSETQGAVYGYTF
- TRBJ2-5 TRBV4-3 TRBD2 TGCGCCAGCAGCCAGGGACTAGCGGGTCTTTTAAACCAAGAGACCCAGTACTTC CASSQGLAGLLNQETQYF
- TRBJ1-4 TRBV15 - TGTGCCACCAGCAGAGACAATAGTGAAAAACTGTTTTTT CATSRDNSEKLFF
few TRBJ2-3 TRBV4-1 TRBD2 TGCGCCAGCAGCCGCCGACTAGCGGGAGAAGATACGCAGTATTTT CASSRRLAGEDTQYF
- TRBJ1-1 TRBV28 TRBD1 TGTGCCAGCAGTCCGGGACAGGGCCCGAACACTGAAGCTTTCTTT CASSPGQGPNTEAFF
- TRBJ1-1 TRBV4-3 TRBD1 TGCGCCAGCAGCCAATATAAAGGGACAGACACTGAAGCTTTCTTT CASSQYKGTDTEAFF
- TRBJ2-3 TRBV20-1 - TGCAGTGCTAGACCGGGGAACGCGCAGTATTTT CSARPGNAQYF